This T cell receptor (beta chain) derives from a study of blood T cell repertoires in COVID-19. The CDR3 is made up of 14 amino acids. The germline V gene encodes CDR1 SGHNT and CDR2 YYREEE (reference sequence). Trimming cost V 0 bases and J 4 bases, with 10 bases left between them. Profiling relied on immunoSEQ multiplex PCR, and the TCRdb table lists in-frame clones only, not all of them. In the table there are just over 650,000 clones, approximately 90% of which are singletons. The specimen was peripheral blood. This chain links TRBV5-4 with TRBJ1-1, with D maybe TRBD1 (6 bases). This receptor was obtained from a woman aged 18-29 years with acute or convalescent COVID-19. DNA for the CDR3: TGTGCCAGCAGCTTGGTGGGGGCCAGCACTGAAGCTTTCTTT. This translates into CASSLVGASTEAFF.